The 22 T cell receptor beta chains reported below all come from one sample, sequenced in a study of cytomegalovirus exposure and HLA in healthy donors. Primers for the PCR totalled 60 Vbeta and 13 Jbeta. Using immunoSEQ multiplex PCR, the repertoire was profiled, and TCRdb retains in-frame clones only, with some absent. In all, the sample yields just over 200,000 clones. Specimen: PBMCs. The receptor set was obtained from a girl aged 2 to 10 in good health and CMV-seropositive.

The V and J genes are TRBV5-6 and TRBJ2-7; 8 nucleotides match TRBD2. The CDR3 length is 16 residues. Germline V gene sequence: CDR1 SGHDT, CDR2 YYEEEE. Trimming cost V 3 bases and J 1 base; bases outside gene matches: 9. The CDR3 DNA sequence: TGTGCCAGCAGCTCCAGTGGACTAGCAGATTCCTACGAGCAGTACTTC. Translated: CASSSSGLADSYEQYF.

The chain couples TRBV7-9 to TRBJ2-2; the D gene is possibly TRBD2 (6 bases). The CDR3 totals 15 residues. V was clipped by 4 bases and J by 3 bases, with 12 bases between them. Germline V lookup: CDR1 SEHNR, CDR2 FQNEAQ (reference sequence). The CDR3 here is CASSSAGPDTGELFF. CDR3 in DNA: TGTGCCAGCAGCTCGGCGGGACCGGACACCGGGGAGCTGTTTTTT.

This chain uses TRBV7-2 with TRBJ1-2; perhaps TRBD1 as D (6 bases). The germline CDR1 and CDR2 sequences are SGHTA and FQGNSA. The CDR3 has 11 residues. Trimming cost V 4 bases and J 7 bases, with 7 bases left between them. DNA for the CDR3: TGTGCCAGCAGCTCGACAGGTGGCTACACCTTC. This translates into CASSSTGGYTF.

The rearrangement links TRBV19 to TRBJ2-2; TRBD2 matches at 14 bases. The CDR3 sequence is 15 residues long. The V gene end was trimmed by 9 bases and the J gene end by 5 bases; junction bases not matched to a gene: 5. Germline values: CDR1 LNHDA, CDR2 SQIVND (reference sequence). CDR3 bases: TGTGCCAGCACCAGACTAGCGGGAGGGACCGGGGAGCTGTTTTTT. It translates to CASTRLAGGTGELFF.

This CDR3 reads CASSPTTGRKGEQYF. DNA of the CDR3: TGTGCCAGCAGTCCCACGACAGGGAGGAAGGGCGAGCAGTACTTC. This chain uses TRBV27 with TRBJ2-7, with a weak D call TRBD1 (7 bases). Trimming took off 5 bases at V and 6 bases at J, with 20 bases between the two ends. The CDR3 is made up of 15 amino acids. Per germline, CDR1 MNHEY and CDR2 SMNVEV (reference sequence).

The chain couples TRBV2 to TRBJ1-5, with 9 bases lining up with TRBD1. Germline V gene sequence: CDR1 SNHLY, CDR2 FYNNEI. The V and J ends lost 3 bases and 6 bases, in that order; junction bases with no gene match: 6. This CDR3 comprises 15 residues. In nucleotides, the CDR3 is TGTGCCAGCAGTGAGTGGGGACAGGGCGGTCAGCCCCAGCATTTT. The encoded protein is CASSEWGQGGQPQHF.

The gene calls are TRBV6-1 and TRBJ2-5; D is perhaps TRBD1 (6 bases). With the DNA end fitting TRBJ2-7 better, the J assignment may be wrong. CDR3 length equals 14 residues. CDR1 is MNHNS and CDR2 is SASEGT in the germline V gene. The CDR3, as DNA: TGTGCCAGCAGTGAATCAGGGGTGGTCTACGAGCAGTACTTC. Amino acids: CASSESGVVYEQYF.

The V and J genes are TRBV2 and TRBJ2-7; possible D gene TRBD1, 5 bases. Germline V gene sequence: CDR1 SNHLY, CDR2 FYNNEI. The CDR3 contains 15 residues. V lost 7 bases and J lost 1, with 17 bases in between. The CDR3 nucleotides are TGTGCCAGCATGCAGGCAGGGATGGGGTCCTACGAGCAGTACTTC. Translating gives CASMQAGMGSYEQYF.

The chain carries TRBV14 and TRBJ2-1, with TRBD1 as a possible D gene (6 bases). The CDR3 runs 15 residues. Per germline, CDR1 SGHDN and CDR2 FVKESK. V lost 4 bases, J lost 3 bases, and 13 bases lay in between. In DNA form, the CDR3 reads TGTGCCAGCAGCCCGAGGACAGTCTACTACAATGAGCAGTTCTTC. Its translation is CASSPRTVYYNEQFF.

CDR3: CASSSGTSGIADTQYF. In DNA, the CDR3 is TGTGCCAGCAGTTCGGGGACTAGCGGGATCGCAGATACGCAGTATTTT. The chain recombines TRBV27 with TRBJ2-3, with 13 bases fitting TRBD2. There are 16 residues in the CDR3. Germline values: CDR1 MNHEY, CDR2 SMNVEV (reference sequence). Trimming removed 4 bases from V and 4 bases from J; junction bases left unmatched: 5.

The chain has TRBV27 and TRBJ1-1, with TRBD1 as a possible D gene (6 bases). The CDR3 has 12 residues. Germline CDR1 is MNHEY and CDR2 is SMNVEV (reference sequence). V lost 10 bases and J lost 7, with 16 bases in between. CDR3 nucleotide sequence: TGTGCCACCCATCCAGGGGCAGGTGAAGCTTTCTTT. It yields the protein CATHPGAGEAFF.

This chain uses TRBV29-1 with TRBJ1-2; D is undetermined. The CDR3 spans 12 residues. The V and J ends lost 3 bases and 2 bases respectively, with 7 bases between them. In germline, CDR1 is SQVTM, CDR2 ANQGSEA. Here the CDR3 reads CSVESGNYGYTF. As DNA, the CDR3 is TGCAGCGTTGAGTCGGGGAACTATGGCTACACCTTC.

The CDR3 coding sequence is TGTGCCAGCTCACCCCGGACTAGCGGTATCTCTGGGGCCAACGTCCTGACTTTC. It is translated as CASSPRTSGISGANVLTF. The chain links TRBV18 to TRBJ2-6; TRBD2 matches 10 bases. J gave up 0 bases and V 3 bases, and 5 bases lay outside the gene matches. There are 18 residues in the CDR3. Germline-derived CDR1 and CDR2 are KGHSH and LQKENI.

V gene TRBV19 combines with J gene TRBJ1-5; D is perhaps TRBD1 (6 bases). Trimming removed 10 bases from V and 2 bases from J, with 24 bases in between. The germline CDR1 and CDR2 sequences are LNHDA and SQIVND (reference sequence). The CDR3 has 17 residues. CDR3 sequence (DNA): TGTGCCACCCGCGGGGGCAAGTTCAGTTCCGGCAATCAGCCCCAGCATTTT. Residues: CATRGGKFSSGNQPQHF.

The chain links TRBV5-6 to TRBJ1-4, with 7 bases aligning to TRBD1. The CDR3 runs to 14 residues. The germline gives CDR1 SGHDT, CDR2 YYEEEE. The V segment lost 2 bases and the J segment 6 bases; nucleotides outside the gene matches: 4. The CDR3 sequence is CASSFGTADEKLFF. CDR3 in DNA: TGTGCCAGCAGCTTCGGGACAGCTGATGAAAAACTGTTTTTT.

V gene TRBV13 combines with J gene TRBJ2-1; possibly TRBD2 for D (7 bases). V dropped 7 bases and J dropped 4 bases, with 14 bases sitting between them. Per germline, CDR1 PRHDT and CDR2 FYEKMQ (reference sequence). The CDR3 is 14 residues long. The CDR3 here is CASKPRGGYNEQFF. The CDR3 DNA sequence: TGTGCCAGCAAACCCAGGGGAGGGTACAATGAGCAGTTCTTC.

CDR3 nucleotide sequence: TGTGCCAGCAGCTTAGGAGCAGACAGATCCTCCTACGAGCAGTACTTC. Translating it yields CASSLGADRSSYEQYF. The chain links TRBV7-8 to TRBJ2-7; perhaps TRBD1 as D (5 bases). The CDR3 is made up of 16 amino acids. Trimming took 1 base from V and 0 from J, leaving 13 bases between them. The germline CDR1 and CDR2 sequences are SGHVS and FQNEAQ.

This chain uses TRBV27 with TRBJ2-1; 7 bases line up with TRBD2. J gave up 6 bases and V 2 bases, and 4 bases lay outside the gene matches. The germline gives CDR1 MNHEY, CDR2 SMNVEV (reference sequence). The CDR3 is 14 amino acids. The chain's CDR3 is CASSLRLAPNEQFF. The CDR3 DNA reads TGTGCCAGCAGTTTACGACTAGCTCCCAATGAGCAGTTCTTC.

The CDR3 nucleotides read TGCGCCAGCAGCCGCACTAGCGGGGGCCAACCCACCTACGAGCAGTACTTC. This gives the protein CASSRTSGGQPTYEQYF. The V and J genes are TRBV4-1 and TRBJ2-7, with 11 bases matching TRBD2. V lost 4 bases, J lost 2 bases, and 10 bases stayed unmatched. Germline-derived CDR1 and CDR2 are MGHRA and YSYEKL. This CDR3 spans 17 amino acids.

The rearrangement joins TRBV27 to TRBJ1-1; 11 bases fit TRBD1. Unmatched junction bases numbered 14, after V lost 2 bases and J lost 0 bases. There are 20 residues in the CDR3. From germline, CDR1 is MNHEY and CDR2 SMNVEV (reference sequence). The CDR3 DNA sequence: TGTGCCAGCAGTTTAGGCCCCCCCGGGACAGGGGGTCTTATGAACACTGAAGCTTTCTTT. It translates to CASSLGPPGTGGLMNTEAFF.

The chain uses TRBV11-2 and TRBJ2-7; TRBD1 matches 7 bases. Trimming cost V 5 bases and J 0 bases; bases outside gene matches: 7. The CDR3 is 15 residues long. CDR1 SGHAT and CDR2 FQNNGV come from the germline V gene. The CDR3 reads CASSPQGPSSYEQYF. DNA of the CDR3: TGTGCCAGCAGCCCACAGGGGCCGAGCTCCTACGAGCAGTACTTC.

The chain couples TRBV7-3 to TRBJ2-1; 8 bases match TRBD2. The CDR3 extends over 15 amino acids. Germline V lookup: CDR1 SGHTA, CDR2 FQGTGA. The V gene end was trimmed by 3 bases and the J gene end by 8 bases; junction bases not matched to a gene: 9. The CDR3 sequence: CASSFRGRSGDEQFF. In DNA form, the CDR3 reads TGTGCCAGCAGCTTTCGCGGGAGGAGCGGTGATGAGCAGTTCTTC. Filled out from reference TRBV7-3 and TRBJ2-1, the complete variable domain reads GAGVSQTPSNKVTEKGKYVELRCDPISGHTALYWYRQSLGQGPEFLIYFQGTGAADDSGLPNDRFFAVRPEGSVSTLKIQRTERGDSAVYLCASSFRGRSGDEQFFGPGTRLTVL.